This TCR beta chain was profiled in a study of blood T cell repertoires in COVID-19. Study at large: The study drew acute and convalescent COVID-19 samples from the United States, Italy and Spain.

Authors' methods: From reference gene primer amplification, estimates of nucleated cell counts were derived. The method was immunoSEQ multiplex PCR; TCRdb's version includes in-frame clones alone and lacks a portion of them. D and trimming come from the DNA, and the V and J calls and clone size come from that table. Of 150,000 or so clones in the sample, around 82% are singletons; the top ten hold around 13%. Concerning this clone: Other nucleotide sequences in the sample specify the same CDR3.

Germline V lookup: CDR1 LNHDA, CDR2 SQIVND (reference sequence). The CDR3 has 13 residues. The ends were cut back, 4 bases at V and 4 bases at J, with 10 bases in the middle. Sequenced input: peripheral blood. The chain recombines TRBV19 with TRBJ1-1; possibly TRBD1 for D (5 bases). The source of this sequence is a man aged 60-69 years with active or convalescent COVID-19. The DNA for the CDR3 is TGTGCCAGTAGTACCAGGGAGGGCACTGAAGCTTTCTTT. Translated, it gives CASSTREGTEAFF.